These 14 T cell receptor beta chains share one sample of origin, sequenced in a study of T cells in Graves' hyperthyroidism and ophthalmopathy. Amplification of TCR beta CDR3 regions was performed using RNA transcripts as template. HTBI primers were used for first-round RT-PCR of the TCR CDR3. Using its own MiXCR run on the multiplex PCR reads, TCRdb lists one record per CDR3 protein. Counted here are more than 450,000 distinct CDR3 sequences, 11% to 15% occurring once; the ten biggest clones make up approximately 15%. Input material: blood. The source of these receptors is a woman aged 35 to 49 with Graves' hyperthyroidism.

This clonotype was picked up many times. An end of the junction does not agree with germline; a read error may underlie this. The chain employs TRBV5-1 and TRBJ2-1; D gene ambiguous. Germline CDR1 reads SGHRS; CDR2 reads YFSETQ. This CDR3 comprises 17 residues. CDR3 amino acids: CASSLSRHPSSHNEQFF. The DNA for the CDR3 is TGCGCCAGCAGCTTGTCTAGACACCCAAGCTCCCACAATGAGCAGTTCTTC.

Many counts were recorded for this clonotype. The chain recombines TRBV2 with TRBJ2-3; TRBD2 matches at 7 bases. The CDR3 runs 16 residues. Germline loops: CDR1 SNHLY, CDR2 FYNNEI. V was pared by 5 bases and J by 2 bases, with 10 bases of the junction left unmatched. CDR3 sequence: CASSPLESGVTDTQYF. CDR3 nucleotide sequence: TGTGCCAGCAGTCCCCTCGAAAGCGGGGTCACAGATACGCAGTATTTT.

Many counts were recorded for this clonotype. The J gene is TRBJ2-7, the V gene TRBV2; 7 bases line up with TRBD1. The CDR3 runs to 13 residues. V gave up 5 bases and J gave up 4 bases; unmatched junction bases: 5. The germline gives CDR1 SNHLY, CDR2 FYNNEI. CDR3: CASSSGQVYEQYF. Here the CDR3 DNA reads TGTGCCAGCAGTTCAGGACAGGTTTACGAGCAGTACTTC.

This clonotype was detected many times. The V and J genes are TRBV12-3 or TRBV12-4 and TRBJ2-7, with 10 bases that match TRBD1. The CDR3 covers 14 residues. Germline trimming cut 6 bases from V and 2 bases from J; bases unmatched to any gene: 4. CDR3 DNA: TGTGCCAGCAGCCCCGGGACAGGGGCCTACGAGCAGTACTTC. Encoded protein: CASSPGTGAYEQYF.

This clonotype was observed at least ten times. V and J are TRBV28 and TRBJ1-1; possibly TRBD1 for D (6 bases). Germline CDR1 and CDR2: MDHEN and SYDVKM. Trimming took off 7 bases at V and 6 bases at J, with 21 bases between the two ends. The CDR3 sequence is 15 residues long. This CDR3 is CASTFRGAMVAEAFF. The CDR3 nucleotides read TGTGCCAGCACCTTCCGGGGGGCTATGGTCGCTGAAGCTTTCTTT.

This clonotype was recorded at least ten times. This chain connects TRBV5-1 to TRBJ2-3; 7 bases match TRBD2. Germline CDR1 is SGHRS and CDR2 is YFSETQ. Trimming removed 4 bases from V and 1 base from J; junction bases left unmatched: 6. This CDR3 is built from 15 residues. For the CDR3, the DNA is TGCGCCAGCAGCCCATGGGAGGGCCGCACAGATACGCAGTATTTT. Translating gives CASSPWEGRTDTQYF. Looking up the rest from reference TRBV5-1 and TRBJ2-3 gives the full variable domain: KAGVTQTPRYLIKTRGQQVTLSCSPISGHRSVSWYQQTPGQGLQFLFEYFSETQRNKGNFPGRFSGRQFSNSRSEMNVSTLELGDSALYLCASSPWEGRTDTQYFGPGTRLTVL.

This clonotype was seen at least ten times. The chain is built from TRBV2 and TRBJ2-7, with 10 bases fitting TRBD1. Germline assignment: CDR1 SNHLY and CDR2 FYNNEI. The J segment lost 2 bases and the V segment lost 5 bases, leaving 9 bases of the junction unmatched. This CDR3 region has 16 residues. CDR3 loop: CASSPNRQGATYEQYF. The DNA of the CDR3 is TGTGCCAGCAGTCCTAATAGACAGGGGGCTACCTACGAGCAGTACTTC.

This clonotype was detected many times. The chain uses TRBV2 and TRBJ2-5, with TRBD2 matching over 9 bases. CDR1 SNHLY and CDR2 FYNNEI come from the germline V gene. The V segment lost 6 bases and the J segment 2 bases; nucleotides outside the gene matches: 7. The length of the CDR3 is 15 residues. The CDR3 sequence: CASRGLTSGQETQYF. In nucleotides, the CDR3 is TGTGCCAGCAGGGGTCTCACTAGCGGGCAAGAGACCCAGTACTTC. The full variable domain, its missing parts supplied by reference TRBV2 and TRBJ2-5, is EPEVTQTPSHQVTQMGQEVILRCVPISNHLYFYWYRQILGQKVEFLVSFYNNEISEKSEIFDDQFSVERPDGSNFTLKIRSTKLEDSAMYFCASRGLTSGQETQYFGPGTRLLVL.

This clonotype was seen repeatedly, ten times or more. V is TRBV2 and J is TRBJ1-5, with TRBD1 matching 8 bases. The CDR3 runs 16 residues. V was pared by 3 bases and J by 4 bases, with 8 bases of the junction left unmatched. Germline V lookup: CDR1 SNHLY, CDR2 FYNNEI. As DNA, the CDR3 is TGTGCCAGCAGTGACCCCCGGGGACAGGTAAATCAGCCCCAGCATTTT. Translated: CASSDPRGQVNQPQHF.

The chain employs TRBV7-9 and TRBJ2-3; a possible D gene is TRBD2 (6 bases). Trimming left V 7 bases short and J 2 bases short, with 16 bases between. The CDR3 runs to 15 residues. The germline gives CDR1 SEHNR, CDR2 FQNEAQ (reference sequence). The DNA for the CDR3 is TGTGCCAGCACGATCGGGGCTAGCGACACAGATACGCAGTATTTT. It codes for CASTIGASDTDTQYF.

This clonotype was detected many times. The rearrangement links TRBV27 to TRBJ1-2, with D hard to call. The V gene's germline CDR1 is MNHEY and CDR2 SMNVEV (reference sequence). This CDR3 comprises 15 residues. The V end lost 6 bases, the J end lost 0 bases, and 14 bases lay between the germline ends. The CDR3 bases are TGTGCCAGCAGCTCTTTGACGGATTCTAACTATGGCTACACCTTC. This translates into CASSSLTDSNYGYTF.

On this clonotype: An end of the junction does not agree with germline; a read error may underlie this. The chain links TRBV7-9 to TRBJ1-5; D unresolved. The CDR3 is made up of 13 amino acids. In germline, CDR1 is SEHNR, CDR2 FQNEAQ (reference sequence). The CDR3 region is CASSQGFNQPQHF. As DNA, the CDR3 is TGCGCCAGCAGCCAAGGGTTCAATCAGCCCCAGCATTTT.

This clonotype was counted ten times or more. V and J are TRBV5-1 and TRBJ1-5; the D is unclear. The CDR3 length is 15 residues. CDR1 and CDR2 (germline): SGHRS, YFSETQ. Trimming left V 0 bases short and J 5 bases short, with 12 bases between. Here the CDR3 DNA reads TGCGCCAGCAGCTTGGGAGGCCGGGCCGATCAGCCCCAGCATTTT. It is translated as CASSLGGRADQPQHF.

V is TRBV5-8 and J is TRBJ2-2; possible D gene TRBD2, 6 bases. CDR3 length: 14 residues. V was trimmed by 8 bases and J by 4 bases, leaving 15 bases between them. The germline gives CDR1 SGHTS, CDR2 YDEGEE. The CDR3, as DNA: TGTGCCAGTACCTCAGGGACTGTCACCGGGGAGCTGTTTTTT. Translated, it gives CASTSGTVTGELFF.